The 4 T cell receptor beta chains presented below share a single source sample, sequenced in a study of T cell changes during pregnancy in multiple sclerosis. Libraries were prepared by immunoSEQ multiplex PCR; TCRdb keeps only in-frame clonotypes and omits some of them. The sample lists some 100,000 clones; almost 95% were seen once. Sample: peripheral blood, taken before pregnancy. These receptors originate from a female donor with multiple sclerosis, enrolled in a pregnancy study.

CDR3 in amino acids: CAWRSGGQETQYF. The CDR3 DNA reads as TGTGCCTGGAGGTCAGGGGGCCAAGAGACCCAGTACTTC. V gene TRBV30 combines with J gene TRBJ2-5, with 7 nucleotides matching TRBD1. Germline loops: CDR1 GTSNPN, CDR2 SVGIG (reference sequence). V was pared by 3 bases and J by 1 base, with 2 bases of the junction left unmatched. The CDR3 runs 13 residues.

The chain carries TRBV4-1 and TRBJ1-1, with TRBD1 as a possible D gene (6 bases). The ends were cut back, 10 bases at V and 1 base at J, with 16 bases in the middle. Germline CDR1 MGHRA, CDR2 YSYEKL. The CDR3 is made up of 14 amino acids. Here the CDR3 reads CATRGVLRNTEAFF. In nucleotides, the CDR3 is TGCGCCACCAGGGGAGTACTGAGGAACACTGAAGCTTTCTTT.

The V and J genes are TRBV21-1 and TRBJ2-3; TRBD2 is the table's D call and was not checked against the DNA. TRBV21-1 is listed as a pseudogene. The CDR3 runs 19 residues. The CDR3 nucleotides read TGTGCCATGGGTCTCCCCAGTAGCGGGAGTAAGTTAGGCACAGATACGCAGTATTTT. Translation: CAMGLPSSGSKLGTDTQYF.

J is TRBJ1-3 and V is TRBV6-5; the D gene is possibly TRBD1 (5 bases). This CDR3 has 14 amino acids. V was clipped by 1 base and J by 4 bases, with 8 bases between them. The germline V gene has CDR1 MNHEY and CDR2 SVGAGI. CDR3 bases: TGTGCCAGCAGTTACTGGGGCGTCGGAAACACCATATATTTT. It translates to CASSYWGVGNTIYF.